The rows below give T cell receptor beta chains drawn from one sample of a study of T cells after posttransplantation cyclophosphamide. The assay was immunoSEQ multiplex PCR, and TCRdb's table has in-frame clones only and misses some. The sample yields about 46,000 clones, 85% to 95% seen once. The sequencing sample was made of PBMCs. The receptors come from a woman in her forties or fifties in good health and a related stem cell transplant donor. The conserved cysteine and the conserved F or W are not part of the CDR3 here.

TRBV18 ASSPNLGQGPGNTIY
TRBV14 ASSRLVGGPAEQY
TRBV9 ASSPGGGQPQH
TRBV19 ASSIPSGTQDTQY
TRBV10-3 AISINRASSTDTQY
TRBV2 ASSVPRGNYGYT
TRBV7-3 ASSLAGSLNEQF
TRBV7-8 ASSLTGSSSYEQY
TRBV7-3 ASSLDSNEKLF
TRBV7-2 ASSTSFDGELF
TRBV18 ASSPRLDAGGPEQY
TRBV4-1 ASSQQGQGAIEQY
TRBV14 ASSRRVITEAF
TRBV5-1 ASSSKIPGQGMGLRVAGNTIY
TRBV28 ASSFPGLVKPEQY
TRBV7-9 ASSLAGAQPQH
TRBV7-9 ASSLAQADNEQF
TRBV2 ASSVGTGGYSNQPQH
TRBV5-1 ASSLEAVSTDTQY
TRBV19 ASNQQGGSFGYT
TRBV19 ASSTLTAANTEAF
TRBV29-1 SVVRVLGQAIDEQF
TRBV10-3 AISAAGIQPQH
TRBV30 AHSQGGQPQH
TRBV2 ASSEAQGFGNTIY
TRBV6-6 ASSYSSGRGADEQF
TRBV5-1 ASAYSGTGLAGGDTQY
TRBV10-1 ASSDPSQRGAGGNEQF
TRBV29-1 SVNSADTQY
TRBV6-1 ASSNLNTGELF
TRBV7-8 ASSPGLNYGYT
TRBV7-6 ASSRFTDTQY
TRBV6-6 ASSRDTEAF
TRBV11-3 ASSSGFRTQY
TRBV27 ASIFLWDRVHEQY
TRBV2 ASSETLGVGTNSPLH
TRBV2 ASSEGLAGRSEQF
TRBV5-1 ASSLTGVGYTEAF
TRBV19 ASSRAGVEQY
TRBV5-6 ASSLGQGANRYYGYT
TRBV6-5 ASNVQEDSNQPQH
TRBV5-6 ASSSNTGTSGAYQETQY
TRBV7-9 ASSLTSTSYEQY
TRBV27 ASSDRQSSREQY
TRBV2 ASSADRDEQY
TRBV28 ASSTRMQGGSNTEAF
TRBV28 AGQGENEQY
TRBV11-2 ASSLETGDFSDNSPLH
TRBV5-6 ASSLAPTKGEPQH
TRBV7-2 ASSLRGGADTGELF